These 24 T cell receptor beta chains came from one sample sequenced in a study of blood T cell repertoires in COVID-19. Here immunoSEQ multiplex PCR was the method, and the copy in TCRdb shows in-frame clones only, minus some. The sample lists under 300,000 clones, about 90% occurring once. Sequencing was done on a sample of peripheral blood. The receptors come from a man in his thirties or forties with COVID-19, enrolled during active disease.

This chain links TRBV5-4 with TRBJ2-1; 8 bases align to TRBD2. V shed 1 base, J shed 6 bases, and the junction held 6 bases outside the gene matches. This CDR3 is 15 amino acids long. Per the germline V gene, CDR1 is SGHNT and CDR2 is YYREEE (reference sequence). The CDR3 region has the DNA TGTGCCAGCAGCTTGCGGGGGGGGCCTGTCAATGAGCAGTTCTTC. Translated: CASSLRGGPVNEQFF.

This sequence joins TRBV5-1 and TRBJ1-1, with 9 bases matching TRBD1. J lost 1 base, V lost 4 bases, and 20 bases had no gene match. Germline values: CDR1 SGHRS, CDR2 YFSETQ. The length of the CDR3 is 20 residues. CDR3 sequence reads: CASSIYPQGAGWQENTEAFF. CDR3 nucleotide sequence: TGCGCCAGCAGCATATACCCACAGGGGGCGGGGTGGCAAGAGAACACTGAAGCTTTCTTT.

The chain has TRBV5-6 and TRBJ1-5, with D possibly TRBD1 on 6 matching bases. The V end lost 1 base, the J end lost 1 base, and 21 bases lay between the germline ends. The CDR3 is 19 residues long. Germline CDR1 and CDR2: SGHDT and YYEEEE. CDR3 in amino acids: CASSLYGQSDPLSNQPQHF. The CDR3 DNA follows: TGTGCCAGCAGCTTGTACGGACAGTCCGACCCTCTGAGCAATCAGCCCCAGCATTTT.

The gene calls are TRBV4-1 and TRBJ2-7, with TRBD2 matching over 12 bases. V shed 4 bases, J shed 5 bases, and the junction held 15 bases outside the gene matches. In germline, CDR1 is MGHRA, CDR2 YSYEKL. This CDR3 is 18 amino acids long. CDR3 bases: TGCGCCAGCAGCCTGGGACTAGCGGGTGGCCGATCCCGGGACGAGCAGTACTTC. Translating gives CASSLGLAGGRSRDEQYF.

On this clone: The same CDR3 is also encoded by other DNA sequences in this sample. The chain has TRBV5-1 and TRBJ2-3, with 8 bases matching TRBD1. Germline trimming cut 5 bases from V and 1 base from J; bases unmatched to any gene: 6. The germline V gene has CDR1 SGHRS and CDR2 YFSETQ. This CDR3 is built from 15 residues. The CDR3 is CASSSPGQGTDTQYF. Here the CDR3 DNA reads TGCGCCAGCAGTTCCCCGGGACAGGGCACAGATACGCAGTATTTT.

The chain links TRBV4-1 to TRBJ2-1, with D tentatively TRBD2 (5 bases). The V gene lost 1 base and the J gene lost 5 bases, with 15 bases spanning the gap. The CDR3 contains 16 residues. Germline lookup yields CDR1 MGHRA and CDR2 YSYEKL. CDR3 coding DNA: TGCGCCAGCAGCCAAGCCCCAGCGGCGACCCACAATGAGCAGTTCTTC. It translates to CASSQAPAATHNEQFF.

The chain carries TRBV14 and TRBJ1-1; D not resolved. Germline lookup yields CDR1 SGHDN and CDR2 FVKESK. The CDR3 contains 16 residues. Trimming took off 4 bases at V and 2 bases at J, with 17 bases between the two ends. The CDR3 reads CASSPRKDGVNTEAFF. Here the CDR3 DNA reads TGTGCCAGCAGCCCACGGAAAGACGGAGTAAACACTGAAGCTTTCTTT.

The chain couples TRBV4-2 to TRBJ1-1; 7 bases fit TRBD1. The CDR3 covers 15 residues. V shed 1 base, J shed 1 base, and the junction held 3 bases outside the gene matches. Germline V lookup: CDR1 LGHNA, CDR2 YNFKEQ. This CDR3 reads CASSQGGTANTEAFF. As DNA, the CDR3 is TGTGCCAGCAGCCAAGGCGGGACAGCGAACACTGAAGCTTTCTTT.

The chain employs TRBV9 and TRBJ1-1, with D perhaps matching TRBD1 (5 bases). Germline loops: CDR1 SGDLS, CDR2 YYNGEE. The CDR3 spans 15 residues. V lost 4 bases and J 2 bases, leaving 15 bases between the germline ends. CDR3 coding DNA: TGTGCCAGCAGCCCCCCGGGGGGGGGAAACACTGAAGCTTTCTTT. Protein: CASSPPGGGNTEAFF.

This chain joins TRBV27 and TRBJ2-3, with a weak D call TRBD2 (5 bases). The CDR3 contains 17 residues. CDR1 and CDR2 (germline): MNHEY, SMNVEV (reference sequence). Trimming left V 5 bases short and J 4 bases short, with 22 bases between. This CDR3 is CASSPTRPEGWSDTQYF. CDR3 DNA sequence: TGTGCCAGCAGTCCTACCCGACCCGAGGGATGGTCAGATACGCAGTATTTT.

The rearrangement uses TRBV6-1 and TRBJ1-2; D perhaps matches TRBD1 (6 bases). CDR3 length: 18 residues. Germline V lookup: CDR1 MNHNS, CDR2 SASEGT. The V end was cut by 3 bases, the J end by 5 bases, with 25 bases between. The CDR3 nucleotides are TGTGCCAGCAGTGAGGCAACGAGGACAGACTCTAGAAAATATGGCTACACCTTC. As protein: CASSEATRTDSRKYGYTF.

The chain is built from TRBV6-4 and TRBJ1-6; D not resolved. CDR1 is MRHNA and CDR2 is SNTAGT in the germline V gene. The CDR3 sequence is 13 residues long. V lost 7 bases and J 5 bases, leaving 9 bases between the germline ends. CDR3 in DNA: TGTGCCAGCATTGGCAAACATAATTCACCCCTCCACTTT. Protein sequence: CASIGKHNSPLHF.

The V gene is TRBV11-3, the J gene TRBJ2-7; 7 bases are shared with TRBD2. Germline lookup yields CDR1 SGHNT and CDR2 YENEEA. The CDR3 is 13 residues long. V lost 5 bases, J lost 5 bases, and 6 bases stayed unmatched. Written as DNA, the CDR3 is TGTGCCAGCAGCACCCGGGGGGTCGACGAGCAGTACTTC. Protein: CASSTRGVDEQYF. Based on the CDR3 plus reference TRBV11-3 and TRBJ2-7, the full variable domain is EAGVVQSPRYKIIEKKQPVAFWCNPISGHNTLYWYLQNLGQGPELLIRYENEEAVDDSQLPKDRFSAERLKGVDSTLKIQPAELGDSAVYLCASSTRGVDEQYFGPGTRLTVT.

The chain is built from TRBV5-6 and TRBJ2-5; perhaps TRBD1 as D (6 bases). This CDR3 contains 16 residues. Trimming left V 1 base short and J 2 bases short, with 15 bases between. Per germline, CDR1 SGHDT and CDR2 YYEEEE. CDR3 bases: TGTGCCAGCAGCTTGTTGCAGGGGCGATCACAAGAGACCCAGTACTTC. This gives the protein CASSLLQGRSQETQYF.

In this sample, this clone turned up once. The chain carries TRBV12-3 or TRBV12-4 and TRBJ1-5; D might be TRBD1 (6 bases). Trimming took 6 bases from V and 5 from J, leaving 8 bases between them. The CDR3 runs to 12 residues. CDR3 residues: CASRPGDQPQHF. The CDR3 DNA is TGTGCCAGCAGACCAGGGGATCAGCCCCAGCATTTT.

The rearrangement uses TRBV11-2 and TRBJ2-7; 11 positions match TRBD2. V lost 3 bases and J lost 3; bases outside the gene matches: 10. There are 17 residues in the CDR3. The V gene's germline CDR1 is SGHAT and CDR2 FQNNGV. The CDR3: CASSFLAGGLTHYEQYF. The CDR3 DNA sequence: TGTGCCAGCAGCTTTCTAGCGGGGGGCCTTACACACTACGAGCAGTACTTC.

CDR3 sequence reads: CASREGSGGARETQYF. In DNA form, the CDR3 reads TGTGCCAGCAGGGAAGGAAGCGGGGGGGCTCGAGAGACCCAGTACTTC. The V call is TRBV4-2, the J call TRBJ2-5; 10 bases are a match to TRBD2. The CDR3 has 16 residues. The germline V gene encodes CDR1 LGHNA and CDR2 YNFKEQ. With V trimmed by 6 bases and J by 4 bases, 11 bases remained unmatched.

The chain links TRBV7-7 to TRBJ2-3; 14 bases are shared with TRBD2. The CDR3 covers 16 residues. The trim removed 5 bases at V and 4 bases at J, leaving 5 bases unmatched. Germline CDR1 reads SSHAT; CDR2 reads FNYEAQ (reference sequence). In DNA, the CDR3 is TGTGCCAGCAGCGATAGACTAGCGGGGGGGGCAGATACGCAGTATTTT. It yields the protein CASSDRLAGGADTQYF. Combining the CDR3 with reference TRBV7-7 and TRBJ2-3 gives the whole variable domain GAGVSQSPRYKVTKRGQDVTLRCDPISSHATLYWYQQALGQGPEFLTYFNYEAQPDKSGLPSDRFSAERPEGSISTLTIQRTEQRDSAMYRCASSDRLAGGADTQYFGPGTRLTVL.

On this clone: This CDR3 is also generated by other DNA sequences in the sample. The CDR3 bases are TGCGCCAGCAGCCCGGACAGGGACGGCTACACCTTC. Encoded protein: CASSPDRDGYTF. The chain has TRBV5-1 and TRBJ1-2; 8 bases agree with TRBD1. Germline loops: CDR1 SGHRS, CDR2 YFSETQ. V lost 4 bases to trimming and J lost 8 bases; unmatched junction nucleotides: 4. This CDR3 spans 12 amino acids.

The genes are TRBV20-1 and TRBJ2-7; 8 bases align to TRBD1. Looked up from germline, CDR1 is DFQATT and CDR2 is SNEGSKA (reference sequence). The V and J ends lost 3 bases and 1 base, in that order; junction bases with no gene match: 5. The CDR3 is 14 amino acids. This CDR3 is CSASSQGVSYEQYF. CDR3 in DNA: TGCAGTGCTAGTTCACAGGGGGTATCCTACGAGCAGTACTTC.

The chain employs TRBV19 and TRBJ1-4; possible D gene TRBD1, 6 bases. The CDR3 loop spans 16 amino acids. V lost 6 bases, J lost 6 bases, and 20 bases lay in between. The germline gives CDR1 LNHDA, CDR2 SQIVND (reference sequence). CDR3 bases: TGTGCCAGTAGCCGCGCGGCTCGGGGGGCGGATGAAAAACTGTTTTTT. This translates into CASSRAARGADEKLFF.

The chain uses TRBV11-2 and TRBJ2-2; D gene uncertain. Germline V CDR1 and CDR2: SGHAT, FQNNGV. This CDR3 has 15 amino acids. V shed 1 base and J shed 1 base, with 7 bases lying between them. The CDR3 loop is CASSLVKMNTGELFF. CDR3 DNA: TGTGCCAGCAGCTTAGTAAAAATGAACACCGGGGAGCTGTTTTTT.

This clone was counted only a few times. This chain connects TRBV28 to TRBJ1-1; D gene unclear. Trimming took off 2 bases at V and 5 bases at J, with 12 bases between the two ends. Germline V gives CDR1 MDHEN, CDR2 SYDVKM. CDR3 length: 14 residues. This CDR3 is CASSLSNRETEAFF. CDR3 bases: TGTGCCAGCAGTTTAAGTAACAGAGAGACTGAAGCTTTCTTT.

The V call is TRBV4-2, the J call TRBJ2-1, with TRBD2 identical over 8 bases. V gave up 0 bases and J gave up 9 bases; unmatched junction bases: 19. The CDR3 extends over 19 amino acids. Germline CDR1 is LGHNA and CDR2 is YNFKEQ. CDR3 residues: CASSQDWDSGTSFIGEQFF. The DNA for the CDR3 is TGTGCCAGCAGCCAAGATTGGGACTCCGGGACTAGTTTCATCGGTGAGCAGTTCTTC.